This T cell receptor beta chain was profiled in a study of T cell changes during pregnancy in multiple sclerosis. The germline gives CDR1 LNHDA, CDR2 SQIVND (reference sequence). The CDR3 extends over 14 amino acids. V gave up 6 bases and J gave up 7 bases; unmatched junction bases: 8. Generated by immunoSEQ multiplex PCR, the TCRdb table keeps only in-frame clones and is missing some. Of around 52,000 clones listed, around 92% were seen once; the top ten hold about 0.21%. Sequenced material: CD4+ T cells from peripheral blood mononuclear cells, taken in the second trimester of pregnancy. V usage is TRBV19 and J usage is TRBJ2-1; 8 bases map to TRBD2. This sequence was found in a female donor with multiple sclerosis, enrolled in a pregnancy study. The DNA for the CDR3 is TGTGCCAGTAGGGGACTAGGTTTGGGAAATGAGCAGTTCTTC. Translating gives CASRGLGLGNEQFF.